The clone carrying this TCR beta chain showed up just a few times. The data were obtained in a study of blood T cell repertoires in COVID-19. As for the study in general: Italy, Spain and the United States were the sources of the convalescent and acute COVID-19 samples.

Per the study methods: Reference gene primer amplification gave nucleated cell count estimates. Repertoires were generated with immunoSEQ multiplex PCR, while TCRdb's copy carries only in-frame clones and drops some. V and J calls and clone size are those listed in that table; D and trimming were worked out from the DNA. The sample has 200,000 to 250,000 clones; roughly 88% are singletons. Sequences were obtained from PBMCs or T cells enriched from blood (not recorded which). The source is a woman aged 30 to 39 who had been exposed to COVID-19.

CDR3: CASSQGFQVNTEAFF. The CDR3 DNA reads as TGCGCCAGCAGCCAAGGATTCCAGGTGAACACTGAAGCTTTCTTT. This chain uses TRBV4-1 with TRBJ1-1; D is unresolved. Germline V lookup: CDR1 MGHRA, CDR2 YSYEKL. The CDR3 is 15 residues long. The V and J ends lost 1 base and 0 bases respectively, with 9 bases between them.